This T cell receptor beta chain stems from a study of blood T cell repertoires in COVID-19. Original methodology: Researchers report that nucleated cell counts were estimated from reference gene primer amplification. TCRdb's copy holds only in-frame clones and misses some; the assay was immunoSEQ multiplex PCR. V and J calls and clone size are those listed in that table; D and trimming were worked out from the DNA. The sample has 200,000 to 250,000 clones, over 65% seen once. Germline V CDR1 and CDR2: SGHTS, YDEGEE. The V gene end was trimmed by 2 bases and the J gene end by 5 bases; junction bases not matched to a gene: 8. The CDR3 runs 15 residues.

The origin of this receptor is a woman aged 70-85 years with active or convalescent COVID-19. The sequenced sample consisted of peripheral blood. V usage is TRBV5-8 and J usage is TRBJ2-5; 8 positions agree with TRBD1. As DNA, the CDR3 is TGTGCCAGCAGCTTTGGGGCAGGGGGCAGGGAGACCCAGTACTTC. Residues: CASSFGAGGRETQYF.